This is a list of T cell receptor beta chains from one sample in a study of blood T cell repertoires in COVID-19. Some clones are missing from TCRdb's copy, which holds only in-frame ones; the method was immunoSEQ multiplex PCR. The data show more than 85,000 clones, 81% seen once. The sample taken for sequencing was peripheral blood. The origin of the receptors is a woman in her seventies with acute or convalescent COVID-19. CDR3s include the opening cysteine and the closing phenylalanine or tryptophan. Each record gives: CDR3 protein, clone size, V gene. Some rows mark clone size as missing; the rest say once, few, many or name a class of expanded clone.

CDR3 protein: CASSQDLAQGRNGYTF; clone size: few; V gene: TRBV4-3
CDR3 protein: CASSIGQEVGNEQFF; clone size: -; V gene: TRBV19
CDR3 protein: CASSNRAAGELFF; clone size: -; V gene: TRBV10-1
CDR3 protein: CASSGTALTEAFF; clone size: -; V gene: TRBV9
CDR3 protein: CASSVATDSGANVLTF; clone size: -; V gene: TRBV9
CDR3 protein: CASSGREGTEAFF; clone size: -; V gene: TRBV12-3/TRBV12-4
CDR3 protein: CASSYWTDSTDTQYF; clone size: -; V gene: TRBV7-9
CDR3 protein: CASRPGTGDSPLHF; clone size: -; V gene: TRBV5-1
CDR3 protein: CASKKGAGNSPLHF; clone size: -; V gene: TRBV25-1
CDR3 protein: CASSVGTARNYGYTF; clone size: -; V gene: TRBV5-1
CDR3 protein: CASSQVPRDYGYTF; clone size: -; V gene: TRBV4-2
CDR3 protein: CASSQEGGLYGYTF; clone size: -; V gene: TRBV4-1
CDR3 protein: CASSPDRAQPQHF; clone size: few; V gene: TRBV19
CDR3 protein: CASRQTETEAFF; clone size: -; V gene: TRBV6-6
CDR3 protein: CASSHRSDSNYGYTF; clone size: -; V gene: TRBV4-3
CDR3 protein: CAWSVNRVYTF; clone size: -; V gene: TRBV30
CDR3 protein: CATRAGWGTEAFF; clone size: -; V gene: TRBV24-1
CDR3 protein: CASSWALAGATEKLFF; clone size: -; V gene: TRBV5-1
CDR3 protein: CASSATLTSRYEQFF; clone size: few; V gene: TRBV6-4
CDR3 protein: CAWSVLAGATDTQYF; clone size: -; V gene: TRBV30
CDR3 protein: CASSTGLAGVDTQYF; clone size: -; V gene: TRBV5-6
CDR3 protein: CASSFGITNEKLFF; clone size: few; V gene: TRBV5-4
CDR3 protein: CASSPRGAGANVLTF; clone size: many; V gene: TRBV6-5
CDR3 protein: CASSQGTSGTYDEQFF; clone size: few; V gene: TRBV18
CDR3 protein: CASSPPWGRDSGNTIYF; clone size: -; V gene: TRBV9
CDR3 protein: CASSLEGIHTEAFF; clone size: -; V gene: TRBV11-2
CDR3 protein: CASSPRRHQPQHF; clone size: -; V gene: TRBV28
CDR3 protein: CASSTLAGGRETQYF; clone size: -; V gene: TRBV19
CDR3 protein: CASSETGGLHYEQYF; clone size: -; V gene: TRBV9
CDR3 protein: CASSSRKGATDTQYF; clone size: once; V gene: TRBV28
CDR3 protein: CASRQVNSPLHF; clone size: few; V gene: TRBV28
CDR3 protein: CASSLVGQGNTEAFF; clone size: -; V gene: TRBV7-2
CDR3 protein: CASSPGRGQETQYF; clone size: -; V gene: TRBV18
CDR3 protein: CASSRKGQGNTIYF; clone size: -; V gene: TRBV7-9
CDR3 protein: CASSLSTGTGANGYTF; clone size: -; V gene: TRBV7-8
CDR3 protein: CASSALAGGLDEQFF; clone size: -; V gene: TRBV9
CDR3 protein: CATSRSREGPNEQFF; clone size: -; V gene: TRBV15
CDR3 protein: CASSPGQGYGYTF; clone size: -; V gene: TRBV4-1
CDR3 protein: CASSFGRTWEQYF; clone size: few; V gene: TRBV28
CDR3 protein: CASSSLSLAGGLFEQFF; clone size: -; V gene: TRBV7-2
CDR3 protein: CASSPRDSTGKLFF; clone size: -; V gene: TRBV18
CDR3 protein: CASSPYRDPYEQYF; clone size: -; V gene: TRBV6-5
CDR3 protein: CASSLTAGAPETQYF; clone size: -; V gene: TRBV7-3
CDR3 protein: CASSATGPYEQYF; clone size: -; V gene: TRBV28
CDR3 protein: CASSYQENTEAFF; clone size: -; V gene: TRBV6-5
CDR3 protein: CASSGRTGDQETQYF; clone size: -; V gene: TRBV11-1
CDR3 protein: CASRGSGMGAVYGYTF; clone size: -; V gene: TRBV6-6
CDR3 protein: CASSQESASGGAETQYF; clone size: -; V gene: TRBV4-3